Shown below are 21 T cell receptor beta chains from a single sample sequenced in a study of OX40 agonist ivuxolimab in advanced cancers. Here immunoSEQ multiplex PCR was the method, and the copy in TCRdb shows in-frame clones only, minus some. This table holds around 38,000 clones, roughly 82% found once. Specimen: CD4+ or CD8+ T cells sorted from blood, collected in a trial of the OX40 agonist ivuxolimab. The receptors were sampled from an adult with an advanced solid tumor such as melanoma, head and neck, liver or kidney cancer.

The chain joins TRBV21-1 to TRBJ2-5; the table's TRBD2 call for D was not verified on the DNA. TRBV21-1 is classified as a pseudogene. This CDR3 contains 20 residues. The CDR3 region has the DNA TGTGCCAGCAGCTTTACCCGGGGGAGGGCGTTAGAGGCTCGTCAAGAGACCCAGTACTTC. Its translation is CASSFTRGRALEARQETQYF.

This chain uses TRBV5-1 with TRBJ2-7; a possible D gene is TRBD2 (5 bases). Trimming took 4 bases from V and 0 from J, leaving 8 bases between them. The CDR3 is 13 amino acids. From germline, CDR1 is SGHRS and CDR2 YFSETQ. The CDR3 loop is CASSLGISYEQYF. CDR3 in DNA: TGCGCCAGCAGCCTCGGGATCTCCTACGAGCAGTACTTC.

The rearrangement links TRBV6-6 to TRBJ1-5, with 9 bases identical to TRBD1. In germline, CDR1 is MNHNY, CDR2 SVGAGI (reference sequence). The CDR3 covers 13 residues. The V and J ends lost 8 bases and 7 bases, in that order; junction bases with no gene match: 6. CDR3 sequence: CASDRGIGQPQHF. The CDR3 nucleotides are TGTGCCAGCGACAGGGGGATCGGCCAGCCCCAGCATTTT.

The chain couples TRBV5-1 to TRBJ1-2, with 8 bases that match TRBD1. The germline V gene has CDR1 SGHRS and CDR2 YFSETQ. Trimming took 0 bases from V and 7 from J; bases not matched to a gene: 8. CDR3 size: 15 residues. The CDR3 is CASSLAGDRGRGYTF. CDR3 nucleotides: TGCGCCAGCAGCTTGGCTGGAGACAGGGGACGTGGCTACACCTTC.

The CDR3 loop reads CASSLRTAYNEQFF. As DNA, the CDR3 is TGTGCCAGCAGCCTGAGGACAGCCTACAATGAGCAGTTCTTC. The chain links TRBV7-2 to TRBJ2-1, with D possibly matching TRBD1 (6 bases). The V gene lost 5 bases and the J gene lost 2 bases, with 10 bases spanning the gap. Germline values: CDR1 SGHTA, CDR2 FQGNSA. CDR3 length equals 14 residues.

V gene TRBV5-4 combines with J gene TRBJ2-4, with 8 bases that match TRBD1. The CDR3 is made up of 16 amino acids. The germline CDR1 and CDR2 sequences are SGHNT and YYREEE (reference sequence). After removal of 5 bases from V and 1 base from J, the junction contained 8 bases not matched to a gene. Here the CDR3 reads CASRSRDRGAKNIQYF. DNA of the CDR3: TGTGCCAGCAGGTCCCGAGACAGGGGTGCCAAAAACATTCAGTACTTC.

This CDR3 reads CASSPVSRVGSYEQYF. In nucleotides, the CDR3 is TGTGCCAGCAGCCCCGTTAGTCGGGTAGGATCCTACGAGCAGTACTTC. The chain joins TRBV11-2 to TRBJ2-7; unclear D gene. This CDR3 comprises 16 residues. V lost 5 bases to trimming and J lost 1 base, with 18 bases between them. Germline CDR1 reads SGHAT; CDR2 reads FQNNGV.

The rearrangement joins TRBV2 to TRBJ1-4; tentatively, D is TRBD1 (5 bases). CDR3 size: 15 residues. The V gene lost 6 bases and the J gene lost 3 bases, with 14 bases spanning the gap. The germline V gene has CDR1 SNHLY and CDR2 FYNNEI. The CDR3 DNA sequence: TGTGCCAGCAGGGGCTTGGGGGTTGCTAATGAAAAACTGTTTTTT. This sequence encodes CASRGLGVANEKLFF.

The chain is built from TRBV7-2 and TRBJ1-4, with D perhaps matching TRBD1 (5 bases). The V gene lost 5 bases and the J gene lost 8 bases, with 9 bases spanning the gap. This CDR3 contains 12 residues. Germline V CDR1 and CDR2: SGHTA, FQGNSA. The CDR3 reads CASSPQGEKLFF. The DNA of the CDR3 is TGTGCCAGCAGCCCCCAGGGCGAAAAACTGTTTTTT.

This chain joins TRBV9 and TRBJ2-7; 7 nucleotides align to TRBD2. The V gene's germline CDR1 is SGDLS and CDR2 YYNGEE. CDR3 length: 17 residues. After removal of 0 bases from V and 4 bases from J, the junction contained 13 bases not matched to a gene. For the CDR3, the DNA is TGTGCCAGCAGCGTAGGCGGGTCGGCGGGAGAGCATTACGAGCAGTACTTC. It specifies CASSVGGSAGEHYEQYF. The complete variable domain, with remaining parts taken from reference TRBV9 and TRBJ2-7, reads DSGVTQTPKHLITATGQRVTLRCSPRSGDLSVYWYQQSLDQGLQFLIQYYNGEERAKGNILERFSAQQFPDLHSELNLSSLELGDSALYFCASSVGGSAGEHYEQYFGPGTRLTVT.

This sequence joins TRBV5-4 and TRBJ2-3; D remains unclear. The CDR3 extends over 16 amino acids. Looked up from germline, CDR1 is SGHNT and CDR2 is YYREEE (reference sequence). V was cut by 1 base and J by 2 bases, with 14 bases left in between. The CDR3 is CASSLLVQRHTDTQYF. The CDR3 DNA reads as TGTGCCAGCAGCTTGCTGGTACAACGCCACACAGATACGCAGTATTTT.

A single count supports this clone. The chain carries TRBV6-6 and TRBJ2-7; the D gene is possibly TRBD2 (6 bases). Germline-derived CDR1 and CDR2 are MNHNY and SVGAGI (reference sequence). Trimming stripped 4 bases from V and 5 bases from J, with 15 bases between. This CDR3 spans 14 amino acids. DNA for the CDR3: TGTGCCAGCAGTTCCGGGACTTTTCCCGACGAGCAGTACTTC. This codes for CASSSGTFPDEQYF.

This clone turned up a few times. The chain is built from TRBV29-1 and TRBJ2-5, with D perhaps TRBD2 (5 bases). This CDR3 is built from 13 residues. Trimming removed 2 bases at V and 6 bases at J, with 13 bases between. The germline CDR1 and CDR2 sequences are SQVTM and ANQGSEA. The CDR3 spells CSVEMLARKTQYF. The CDR3 nucleotides read TGCAGCGTTGAAATGCTAGCTCGGAAGACCCAGTACTTC. The variable domain in full, with the rest retrieved from reference TRBV29-1 and TRBJ2-5, is SAVISQKPSRDICQRGTSLTIQCQVDSQVTMMFWYRQQPGQSLTLIATANQGSEATYESGFVIDKFPISRPNLTFSTLTVSNMSPEDSSIYLCSVEMLARKTQYFGPGTRLLVL.

The rearrangement joins TRBV14 to TRBJ1-1; D remains ambiguous. The CDR3 length is 15 residues. Between the trimmed V and J ends, which lost 5 bases and 6 bases, there was a span of 19 bases. Looked up from germline, CDR1 is SGHDN and CDR2 is FVKESK. CDR3 DNA sequence: TGTGCCAGCAGCTCTCACCTTTGGGGTGGGTCTGAAGCTTTCTTT. Its protein product is CASSSHLWGGSEAFF.

Here the CDR3 reads CASSLLAGSDTQYF. In DNA form, the CDR3 reads TGCGCCAGCAGCCTGCTAGCGGGATCAGATACGCAGTATTTT. The J gene is TRBJ2-3, the V gene TRBV4-1, with 9 positions matching TRBD2. V lost 4 bases, J lost 4 bases, and 3 bases stayed unmatched. The CDR3 consists of 14 residues. Germline V gene sequence: CDR1 MGHRA, CDR2 YSYEKL.

This clone was recorded once. The rearrangement links TRBV10-3 to TRBJ1-2; 9 bases line up with TRBD1. V lost 2 bases to trimming and J lost 9 bases; unmatched junction nucleotides: 7. The CDR3 is made up of 14 amino acids. CDR1 and CDR2 (germline): ENHRY, SYGVKD. The CDR3 here is CAISEGTGFMSYTF. CDR3 bases: TGTGCCATCAGTGAGGGGACAGGGTTTATGAGCTACACCTTC.

The chain uses TRBV4-3 and TRBJ2-7; D might be TRBD2 (6 bases). The CDR3 length is 14 residues. The V end was cut by 3 bases, the J end by 3 bases, with 12 bases between. Per the germline V gene, CDR1 is LGHNA and CDR2 is YSLEER. In DNA, the CDR3 is TGCGCCAGCAGCCACGATACTAGCCGCTACGAGCAGTACTTC. It is translated as CASSHDTSRYEQYF.

This clone has only one observation. The V call is TRBV7-2, the J call TRBJ2-1; D is unclear. This CDR3 has 11 amino acids. Germline V CDR1 and CDR2: SGHTA, FQGNSA. V was clipped by 1 base and J by 7 bases, with 2 bases between them. The chain's CDR3 is CASSLVNEQFF. CDR3 bases: TGTGCCAGCAGCTTAGTGAATGAGCAGTTCTTC.

The V call is TRBV5-1, the J call TRBJ2-2; 14 bases fit TRBD2. This CDR3 has 18 amino acids. The junction had 5 bases not matched to a gene; V was cut back by 3 bases and J by 1 base. The V gene's germline CDR1 is SGHRS and CDR2 YFSETQ. CDR3 coding DNA: TGCGCCAGCAGCTCCGGACTAGCGGGGGGATTGAACACCGGGGAGCTGTTTTTT. This gives the protein CASSSGLAGGLNTGELFF.

The chain combines TRBV5-4 with TRBJ2-7; 8 bases align to TRBD2. Germline lookup yields CDR1 SGHNT and CDR2 YYREEE (reference sequence). This CDR3 contains 14 residues. V was pared by 1 base and J by 6 bases, with 6 bases of the junction left unmatched. The CDR3 loop reads CASSLPGRAREQYF. The CDR3 nucleotides read TGTGCCAGCAGCTTGCCCGGGAGGGCCCGCGAGCAGTACTTC.

The chain links TRBV5-1 to TRBJ2-1, with TRBD2 matching 9 bases. This CDR3 is 16 amino acids long. V lost 4 bases, J lost 0 bases, and 5 bases stayed unmatched. Per the germline V gene, CDR1 is SGHRS and CDR2 is YFSETQ. The CDR3 reads CASSVSGSASYNEQFF. CDR3 DNA sequence: TGCGCCAGCAGCGTTAGCGGGAGTGCCTCCTACAATGAGCAGTTCTTC.